These T cell receptor beta chains were read from a single sample in a study of technical replicates of blood from several donors. Assay: immunoSEQ multiplex PCR; the TCRdb copy retains only in-frame clones and omits some. This sample yields 50,000 or so clones, of which approximately 90% are seen a single time; less than 5% belongs to the top ten. The source material was PBMCs. These receptors were taken from a human donor in good health. Some clones in this sample may be carry-over from other donors' samples. Each CDR3 is given with its conserved first and last residue. Size tells how often a clone was seen (once, few, many) or the class of an expanded clone, and some rows leave it out.

CDR3 protein,V gene,CDR3 length,clone size,J gene
CASSTGVRGFSGNTIYF,TRBV5-1,17,.,TRBJ1-3
CASSPSVVVGGSYEQYF,TRBV14,17,.,TRBJ2-7
CASSPSRNRNTEAFF,TRBV5-1,15,.,TRBJ1-1
CASSFPKLAASYNEQFF,TRBV11-2,17,.,TRBJ2-1
CAWEEGSFGYTF,TRBV30,12,once,TRBJ1-2
CASSDGTNYEQYF,TRBV7-2,13,.,TRBJ2-7
CASSPPIDRGRGYTF,TRBV18,15,once,TRBJ1-2
CASSTGQANTEAFF,TRBV5-1,14,.,TRBJ1-1
CASRSTGGGYGYTF,TRBV19,14,.,TRBJ1-2
CASSQDSGGTAFF,TRBV4-2,13,.,TRBJ1-1
CASSGYRSYEQYF,TRBV9,13,.,TRBJ2-7
CASNQGGTYEQYF,TRBV5-1,13,.,TRBJ2-7
CASSLEQGLNYGYTF,TRBV7-2,15,.,TRBJ1-2
CATSEWTRTETQYF,TRBV15,14,.,TRBJ2-5
CASSPLQDTEQFF,TRBV18,13,once,TRBJ2-1
CASSQDTSVSNQPQHF,TRBV4-2,16,.,TRBJ1-5
CASSVVGDSPLHF,TRBV9,13,.,TRBJ1-6
CASGGGGTEAFF,TRBV11-2,12,.,TRBJ1-1
CASSPPGGAYNEQFF,TRBV18,15,.,TRBJ2-1
CASSPLELAADTQYF,TRBV19,15,.,TRBJ2-3
CASSQEAFGGYEQYF,TRBV4-3,15,.,TRBJ2-7
CASSVGPKLAGKTYEQYF,TRBV9,18,.,TRBJ2-7
CASSRTYQETQYF,TRBV7-2,13,.,TRBJ2-5
CASSARTGGDPHTF,TRBV2,14,.,TRBJ1-2
CASSASLAGTGELFF,TRBV2,15,.,TRBJ2-2
CASSLGGMGEQYF,TRBV7-6,13,.,TRBJ2-7
CASSIVTTGELFF,TRBV19,13,.,TRBJ2-2
CASSPKGTEAFF,TRBV18,12,once,TRBJ1-1
CASRTDTYGYTF,TRBV19,12,.,TRBJ1-2
CASSQGGDTTYNEQFF,TRBV14,16,.,TRBJ2-1
CASSKDRSNEKLFF,TRBV5-1,14,.,TRBJ1-4
CASSRQGNTGELFF,TRBV5-4,14,.,TRBJ2-2
CASSELGGGGGYTF,TRBV6-1,14,once,TRBJ1-2
CASTPGTPNTEAFF,TRBV6-5,14,.,TRBJ1-1
CASSQDRYSSSNYGYTF,TRBV4-3,17,.,TRBJ1-2
CASSLVPNPRDSNYEQYF,TRBV5-1,18,.,TRBJ2-7
CASSPPAGGYNEQFF,TRBV25-1,15,.,TRBJ2-1
CASSLEPAGEQFF,TRBV11-2,13,once,TRBJ2-1
CASSPLAGSGGELFF,TRBV28,15,.,TRBJ2-2
CASSLSVRGTEAFF,TRBV18,14,once,TRBJ1-1
CAIRTFGGLDTQYF,TRBV10-3,14,.,TRBJ2-3
CASSPDINQPQHF,TRBV18,13,.,TRBJ1-5
CASKEGNTEAFF,TRBV6-6,12,.,TRBJ1-1
CASQGTANQPQHF,TRBV5-8,13,.,TRBJ1-5
CASSTGTGGNTEAFF,TRBV5-6,15,.,TRBJ1-1
CASSLVGTLSKGANVLTF,TRBV7-2,18,.,TRBJ2-6
CASSQGNYGYTF,TRBV6-1,12,.,TRBJ1-2
CASSQGGAPSPLHF,TRBV4-3,14,.,TRBJ1-6
CASSPWDSLNTEAFF,TRBV19,15,once,TRBJ1-1
CASSSDSSYNSPLHF,TRBV5-1,15,.,TRBJ1-6
CASSSSGLEQFF,TRBV11-1,12,.,TRBJ2-1
CASSLVNVRVNEQYF,TRBV5-1,15,.,TRBJ2-7
CASSEGGTYEQYF,TRBV6-1,13,.,TRBJ2-7
CASSALAGGETQYF,TRBV2,14,.,TRBJ2-5
CASSYPDRGTYEQYF,TRBV7-2,15,.,TRBJ2-7
CASSPRQGGGNTIYF,TRBV9,15,.,TRBJ1-3